The rows below give T cell receptor beta chains drawn from one sample of a study of OX40 agonist ivuxolimab in advanced cancers. Method: immunoSEQ multiplex PCR; TCRdb's copy keeps in-frame clones and lacks some. The repertoire holds about 80,000 clones, with more than 70% as singletons. Specimen: CD4+ or CD8+ T cells sorted from blood, collected in a trial of the OX40 agonist ivuxolimab. The source is an adult with an advanced solid tumor such as melanoma, head and neck, liver or kidney cancer. Both conserved end residues are part of each CDR3. The order of the fields is V gene, J gene, CDR3 protein.

v_call: TRBV6-5; j_call: TRBJ1-3; cdr3_aa: CASRDGSRNTIYF
v_call: TRBV18; j_call: TRBJ2-7; cdr3_aa: CASSRSDEQYF
v_call: TRBV30; j_call: TRBJ1-5; cdr3_aa: CAWSQRGVGNQPQHF
v_call: TRBV19; j_call: TRBJ2-3; cdr3_aa: CASNRSGRRTDTQYF
v_call: TRBV5-6; j_call: TRBJ2-5; cdr3_aa: CASSLRTSGGGETQYF
v_call: TRBV29-1; j_call: TRBJ2-1; cdr3_aa: CSSGLAGGHEQFF
v_call: TRBV19; j_call: TRBJ2-2; cdr3_aa: CASHHGGGTGELFF
v_call: TRBV6-1; j_call: TRBJ1-2; cdr3_aa: CASSFGPGYTF
v_call: TRBV27; j_call: TRBJ2-5; cdr3_aa: CASSLGLAGGARYF
v_call: TRBV6-1; j_call: TRBJ2-7; cdr3_aa: CASSSGDPRIYEQYF
v_call: TRBV15; j_call: TRBJ2-7; cdr3_aa: CATSRDLASDDRYEQYF
v_call: TRBV11-2; j_call: TRBJ2-7; cdr3_aa: CASSLAGLSEQYF
v_call: TRBV29-1; j_call: TRBJ2-3; cdr3_aa: CSGLAGTDTQYF
v_call: TRBV6-6; j_call: TRBJ1-5; cdr3_aa: CASSYSQGNQPQHF
v_call: TRBV4-1; j_call: TRBJ1-2; cdr3_aa: CASSQVGGPGGYTF
v_call: TRBV11-2; j_call: TRBJ1-3; cdr3_aa: CASSQYRQGAPGNTIYF
v_call: TRBV23-1; j_call: TRBJ2-3; cdr3_aa: CASSQTRGPDTQYF
v_call: TRBV7-3; j_call: TRBJ1-1; cdr3_aa: CASSPRGGRITEAFF
v_call: TRBV18; j_call: TRBJ1-6; cdr3_aa: CASSPPDSLLGSPLHF
v_call: TRBV30; j_call: TRBJ2-1; cdr3_aa: CACGGDRVFGEQFF
v_call: TRBV10-2; j_call: TRBJ1-2; cdr3_aa: CASSRDREYGYTF
v_call: TRBV2; j_call: TRBJ2-1; cdr3_aa: CASKPGAYNEQFF
v_call: TRBV30; j_call: TRBJ2-1; cdr3_aa: CASFQRGQEFF
v_call: TRBV7-8; j_call: TRBJ1-2; cdr3_aa: CASSFRSGDGYTF
v_call: TRBV18; j_call: TRBJ2-3; cdr3_aa: CASAGTGGTDTQYF
v_call: TRBV27; j_call: TRBJ2-3; cdr3_aa: CASSSLVTITDTQYF
v_call: TRBV5-1; j_call: TRBJ1-1; cdr3_aa: CASSLQDTEAFF
v_call: TRBV2; j_call: TRBJ1-6; cdr3_aa: CASRVRVPLHF
v_call: TRBV11-2; j_call: TRBJ2-2; cdr3_aa: CASSLVVGTGELFF
v_call: TRBV15; j_call: TRBJ1-5; cdr3_aa: CATSREAGRQQPQHF
v_call: TRBV7-2; j_call: TRBJ2-5; cdr3_aa: CASSLAGADQETQYF
v_call: TRBV9; j_call: TRBJ2-7; cdr3_aa: CASSGVKSYEQYF
v_call: TRBV7-2; j_call: TRBJ1-2; cdr3_aa: CASSLSGPYGYTF
v_call: TRBV19; j_call: TRBJ1-5; cdr3_aa: CASTDRGSGQPQHF
v_call: TRBV9; j_call: TRBJ1-1; cdr3_aa: CASSVREEGGAFF
v_call: TRBV7-3; j_call: TRBJ1-3; cdr3_aa: CASSLGPGGNTIYF
v_call: TRBV7-2; j_call: TRBJ1-1; cdr3_aa: CASSIMTGRTEAFF
v_call: TRBV30; j_call: TRBJ2-3; cdr3_aa: CAWSKAGVTDTQYF
v_call: TRBV18; j_call: TRBJ1-2; cdr3_aa: CASSPRVLDRSNYGYTF
v_call: TRBV30; j_call: TRBJ2-7; cdr3_aa: CAWSVLIYEQYF
v_call: TRBV4-3; j_call: TRBJ2-2; cdr3_aa: CASSPRRAGGLNTGELFF
v_call: TRBV18; j_call: TRBJ1-5; cdr3_aa: CASSPRPAGGNQPQHF
v_call: TRBV2; j_call: TRBJ2-6; cdr3_aa: CASIRGDSGANVLTF
v_call: TRBV5-1; j_call: TRBJ1-1; cdr3_aa: CASSFSFGRETPAKTEAFF
v_call: TRBV6-1; j_call: TRBJ2-1; cdr3_aa: CASSAGQGTEQFF
v_call: TRBV28; j_call: TRBJ2-7; cdr3_aa: CASSFRGNGYEQYF
v_call: TRBV28; j_call: TRBJ1-4; cdr3_aa: CASSPSGRGGEKLFF
v_call: TRBV7-9; j_call: TRBJ1-5; cdr3_aa: CASSLGGQGYQPQHF
v_call: TRBV9; j_call: TRBJ2-7; cdr3_aa: CASSVGGLSYEQYF
v_call: TRBV5-4; j_call: TRBJ1-6; cdr3_aa: CASSQGFGDSPLHF
v_call: TRBV19; j_call: TRBJ1-6; cdr3_aa: CASSTTGGAISPLHF
v_call: TRBV28; j_call: TRBJ1-3; cdr3_aa: CASSLGQPNTIYF
v_call: TRBV19; j_call: TRBJ2-5; cdr3_aa: CASSASSGGETQYF
v_call: TRBV5-6; j_call: TRBJ1-2; cdr3_aa: CASSRRDPGYTF
v_call: TRBV7-2; j_call: TRBJ2-4; cdr3_aa: CASSSDRVSVIQYF
v_call: TRBV5-4; j_call: TRBJ1-3; cdr3_aa: CASSLAGDISGNTIYF
v_call: TRBV5-5; j_call: TRBJ1-6; cdr3_aa: CASSLQGSDSPLHF
v_call: TRBV6-5; j_call: TRBJ2-5; cdr3_aa: CASSSGLAGETQYF
v_call: TRBV4-2; j_call: TRBJ2-2; cdr3_aa: CASSQDRGQGASGELFF
v_call: TRBV9; j_call: TRBJ1-3; cdr3_aa: CASSQGGAGNTIYF